The 22 T cell receptor beta chains below all came from one sample that was sequenced in a study of vaccination and CD4 T cells after COVID-19. Cultured CD4+ T cell DNA was sequenced using the Oncomine TCR Beta short-read assay. A single record per CDR3 protein comes from TCRdb applying MiXCR to the PCR reads. The sample has 9,500 to 15,000 distinct CDR3 sequences, roughly two fifths seen once. What these receptors recognize is not known. Treatment denoted: roughly nine-day PBMC culture with coronavirus spike peptide pools or control peptides (ViraFEST assay). The material sequenced was cultured CD4+ T cells from blood. These receptor sequences come from a human donor with COVID-19.

This clonotype was counted only a few times. The chain is built from TRBV6-2 or TRBV6-3 and TRBJ2-1; 10 bases are a match to TRBD2. The trim removed 0 bases at V and 0 bases at J, leaving 11 bases unmatched. This CDR3 comprises 20 residues. Germline V gene data show CDR1 as MNHEY and CDR2 as SVGEGT. The CDR3 region has the DNA TGTGCCAGCAGTTACTCGAGCCTAGCGGGGGTTCCGAGCTCCTACAATGAGCAGTTCTTC. It translates to CASSYSSLAGVPSSYNEQFF.

V gene TRBV20-1 combines with J gene TRBJ1-5, with 8 nucleotides matching TRBD1. V lost 0 bases, J lost 1 base, and 8 bases stayed unmatched. The length of the CDR3 is 17 residues. Per germline, CDR1 DFQATT and CDR2 SNEGSKA (reference sequence). CDR3 sequence: CSARDRQGAGSNQPQHF. The DNA of the CDR3 is TGCAGTGCTAGAGATAGGCAGGGGGCGGGGAGCAATCAGCCCCAGCATTTT.

The rearrangement uses TRBV7-6 and TRBJ2-7; D ambiguous. V lost 2 bases and J lost 0, with 5 bases in between. The CDR3 is 13 amino acids. Germline V lookup: CDR1 SGHVS, CDR2 FNYEAQ. CDR3 bases: TGTGCCAGCAGCTTAACAGCCTCCTACGAGCAGTACTTC. It yields the protein CASSLTASYEQYF.

This clonotype was counted a few times. The V call is TRBV4-3, the J call TRBJ1-2; D not resolved. V gave up 0 bases and J gave up 6 bases, with 14 bases separating them. The CDR3 has 15 amino acids. Germline V gene sequence: CDR1 LGHNA, CDR2 YSLEER. The CDR3 sequence is CASSQDREGRDGYTF. The CDR3 bases are TGCGCCAGCAGCCAAGATCGAGAGGGAAGGGATGGCTACACCTTC.

This chain uses TRBV27 with TRBJ1-2; D remains unclear. This CDR3 has 16 amino acids. Germline-derived CDR1 and CDR2 are MNHEY and SMNVEV (reference sequence). The ends were cut back, 5 bases at V and 5 bases at J, with 21 bases in the middle. In DNA, the CDR3 is TGTGCCAGCAGTCCCCAAAGGACGCTTGCTGGGTATGGCTACACCTTC. Translated, it gives CASSPQRTLAGYGYTF.

The chain employs TRBV30 and TRBJ2-5; a possible D gene is TRBD2 (6 bases). Trimming left V 8 bases short and J 2 bases short, with 9 bases between. CDR1 is GTSNPN and CDR2 is SVGIG in the germline V gene (reference sequence). CDR3 length: 11 residues. In DNA form, the CDR3 reads TGTGCCAGAGCGGGTCAAGAGACCCAGTACTTC. Encoded protein: CARAGQETQYF.

CDR3 bases: TGTGCCATCAGTGACGCGCTAGCATTGGCCGAGAACAATGAGCAGTTCTTC. Protein product: CAISDALALAENNEQFF. This sequence joins TRBV10-3 and TRBJ2-1, with D possibly being TRBD2 (5 bases). The CDR3 is 17 residues long. Trimming took 3 bases from V and 5 from J, leaving 20 bases between them. The V gene's germline CDR1 is ENHRY and CDR2 SYGVKD.

There are a few counts of this clonotype. The gene calls are TRBV10-1 and TRBJ1-6; a weak D match, TRBD1 (5 bases). The germline V gene encodes CDR1 WNHNN and CDR2 SYGVQD (reference sequence). Trimming took 10 bases from V and 15 from J, leaving 25 bases between them. The CDR3 has 14 residues. DNA of the CDR3: TGCGCCATGCCCGAGGGAGTGTCGGGGGATAACCTCCACTTT. Encoded protein: CAMPEGVSGDNLHF.

The V gene is TRBV5-4, the J gene TRBJ2-7; TRBD2 might be the D (5 bases). This CDR3 has 14 residues. V was cut by 5 bases and J by 3 bases, with 15 bases left in between. CDR1 and CDR2 (germline): SGHNT, YYREEE (reference sequence). DNA for the CDR3: TGTGCCAGCAGTCGCGGGCAGCAGATCTACGAGCAGTACTTC. Amino acids: CASSRGQQIYEQYF.

V usage is TRBV19 and J usage is TRBJ1-2; possible D gene TRBD1, 5 bases. V was shortened by 4 bases and J by 0 bases, with 21 bases between the two germline ends. Germline CDR1 and CDR2: LNHDA and SQIVND (reference sequence). This CDR3 contains 18 residues. CDR3: CASSTLQGRTATNYGYTF. CDR3 DNA: TGTGCCAGTAGTACCCTTCAGGGTAGAACGGCGACTAACTATGGCTACACCTTC.

The chain links TRBV9 to TRBJ2-1; 9 bases fit TRBD1. Germline CDR1 SGDLS, CDR2 YYNGEE. The CDR3 is made up of 15 amino acids. V gave up 2 bases and J gave up 7 bases; unmatched junction bases: 7. In DNA form, the CDR3 reads TGTGCCAGCAGCGTCCGAGGACAGGGGTGGAATGAGCAGTTCTTC. It codes for CASSVRGQGWNEQFF.

The chain employs TRBV15 and TRBJ2-7, with D perhaps matching TRBD1 or TRBD2 (5 bases each). V lost 5 bases, J lost 9 bases, and 11 bases lay in between. Per germline, CDR1 LNHNV and CDR2 YYDKDF (reference sequence). CDR3 size: 11 residues. The CDR3 spells CATSQPGPQYF. For the CDR3, the DNA is TGTGCCACCAGCCAACCGGGGCCGCAGTACTTC.

This chain joins TRBV28 and TRBJ1-5, with TRBD1 as a possible D gene (5 bases). From germline, CDR1 is MDHEN and CDR2 SYDVKM. There are 12 residues in the CDR3. Trimming removed 7 bases from V and 7 bases from J, with 11 bases in between. The CDR3 DNA is TGTGCCAGCACCCAGGGCTTGCAGCCCCAGCATTTT. This codes for CASTQGLQPQHF.

In its sample, this clonotype was seen a few times. The V and J genes are TRBV7-2 and TRBJ1-1, with 10 positions matching TRBD1. Losses at the gene ends were 5 bases for V and 4 bases for J; bases not matched to a gene: 4. CDR1 and CDR2 from the germline V gene are SGHTA and FQGNSA. The CDR3 runs 14 residues. CDR3 region: CASSMTGGITEAFF. Written as DNA, the CDR3 is TGTGCCAGCAGCATGACAGGGGGCATCACTGAAGCTTTCTTT.

This clonotype was counted a few times. V gene TRBV7-9 combines with J gene TRBJ1-2, with a tentative D call TRBD1 (5 bases). V dropped 5 bases and J dropped 7 bases, with 17 bases sitting between them. There are 14 residues in the CDR3. Germline values: CDR1 SEHNR, CDR2 FQNEAQ (reference sequence). The CDR3 nucleotides read TGTGCCAGCAGCCAAACGCCGGGGGGTAGTGGCTACACCTTC. Amino acids: CASSQTPGGSGYTF.

The chain employs TRBV2 and TRBJ2-2; TRBD2 matches at 8 bases. Germline CDR1 SNHLY, CDR2 FYNNEI. The ends lost 9 bases at V and 3 bases at J; junction bases unmatched: 0. The CDR3 consists of 12 residues. This CDR3 is CASSGDTGELFF. In DNA, the CDR3 is TGTGCCAGTAGCGGGGACACCGGGGAGCTGTTTTTT.

This chain connects TRBV20-1 to TRBJ1-1, with a tentative D call TRBD1 (6 bases). Trimming shortened V by 0 bases and J by 2 bases, and 13 bases separated the two germline ends. The CDR3 spans 15 residues. Per the germline V gene, CDR1 is DFQATT and CDR2 is SNEGSKA (reference sequence). As DNA, the CDR3 is TGCAGTGCTAGAGATCGGTTGGGGGGCAACACTGAAGCTTTCTTT. Residues: CSARDRLGGNTEAFF.

The genes are TRBV7-9 and TRBJ1-1, with 8 bases matching TRBD1. Germline CDR1 reads SEHNR; CDR2 reads FQNEAQ (reference sequence). The CDR3 sequence is 15 residues long. Trimming at V came to 8 bases and at J to 5 bases, leaving 13 bases not matched to a gene. The CDR3 reads CASFDQSRGPTEAFF. Here the CDR3 DNA reads TGTGCCAGCTTTGACCAATCCAGGGGGCCGACTGAAGCTTTCTTT.

The V call is TRBV19, the J call TRBJ2-7; D call uncertain. Trimming removed 3 bases at V and 7 bases at J, with 19 bases between. The CDR3 consists of 15 residues. Germline CDR1 and CDR2: LNHDA and SQIVND (reference sequence). The CDR3 here is CASSIGLGPREEQYF. The CDR3 nucleotides read TGTGCCAGTAGTATCGGATTGGGTCCGCGTGAGGAGCAGTACTTC.

The chain recombines TRBV11-2 with TRBJ2-2, with a weak D call TRBD1 (5 bases). Germline V lookup: CDR1 SGHAT, CDR2 FQNNGV. V lost 3 bases and J 2 bases, leaving 10 bases between the germline ends. This CDR3 is built from 15 residues. CDR3 in DNA: TGTGCCAGCAGCTTCTGGGGCCCAAACACCGGGGAGCTGTTTTTT. The encoded protein is CASSFWGPNTGELFF.

The genes are TRBV28 and TRBJ1-2; D is unclear. The CDR3 is 14 residues long. Trimming took 5 bases from V and 7 from J, leaving 17 bases between them. The germline CDR1 and CDR2 sequences are MDHEN and SYDVKM. The CDR3 loop reads CASSPQKYDFGYTF. CDR3 coding DNA: TGTGCCAGCAGTCCTCAAAAATATGATTTTGGCTACACCTTC.

The rearrangement uses TRBV7-9 and TRBJ2-3, with D perhaps matching TRBD2 (7 bases). V lost 5 bases and J 4 bases, leaving 22 bases between the germline ends. CDR1 and CDR2 from the germline V gene are SEHNR and FQNEAQ (reference sequence). CDR3 length: 17 amino acids. The CDR3: CASSPWGGGVFPDTQYF. CDR3 nucleotide sequence: TGTGCCAGCAGCCCTTGGGGGGGCGGGGTCTTTCCAGATACGCAGTATTTT.